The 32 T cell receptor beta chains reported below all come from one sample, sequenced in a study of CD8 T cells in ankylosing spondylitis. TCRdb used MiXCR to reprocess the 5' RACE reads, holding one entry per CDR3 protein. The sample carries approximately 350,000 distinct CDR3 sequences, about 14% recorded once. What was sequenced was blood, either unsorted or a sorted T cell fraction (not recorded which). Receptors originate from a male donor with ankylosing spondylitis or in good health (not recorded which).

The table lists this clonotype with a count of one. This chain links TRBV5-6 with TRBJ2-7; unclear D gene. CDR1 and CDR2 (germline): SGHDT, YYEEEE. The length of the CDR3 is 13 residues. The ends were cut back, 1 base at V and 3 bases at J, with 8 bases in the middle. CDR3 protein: CASSLSDLYEQYF. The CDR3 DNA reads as TGTGCCAGCAGCTTGTCAGATCTCTACGAGCAGTACTTC. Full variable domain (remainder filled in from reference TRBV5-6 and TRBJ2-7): DAGVTQSPTHLIKTRGQQVTLRCSPKSGHDTVSWYQQALGQGPQFIFQYYEEEERQRGNFPDRFSGHQFPNYSSELNVNALLLGDSALYLCASSLSDLYEQYFGPGTRLTVT.

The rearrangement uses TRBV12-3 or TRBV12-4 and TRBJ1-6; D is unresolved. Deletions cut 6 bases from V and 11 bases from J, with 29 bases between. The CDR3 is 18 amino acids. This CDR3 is CASSLSHGRSIWRPPLHF. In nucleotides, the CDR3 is TGTGCCAGCAGCCTGTCCCACGGGAGATCCATTTGGCGACCACCCCTCCACTTT.

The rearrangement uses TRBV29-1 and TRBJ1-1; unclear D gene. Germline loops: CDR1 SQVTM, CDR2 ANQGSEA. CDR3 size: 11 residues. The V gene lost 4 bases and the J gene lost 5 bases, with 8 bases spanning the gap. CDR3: CSVVLSTEAFF. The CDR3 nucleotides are TGCAGCGTTGTGCTGAGTACTGAAGCTTTCTTT.

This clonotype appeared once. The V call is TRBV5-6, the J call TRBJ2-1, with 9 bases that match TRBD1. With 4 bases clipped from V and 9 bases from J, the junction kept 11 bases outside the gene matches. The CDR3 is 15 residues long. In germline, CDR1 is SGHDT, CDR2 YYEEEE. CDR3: CASSPTGTGYSEQFF. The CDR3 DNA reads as TGTGCCAGCAGCCCAACCGGGACAGGGTATAGTGAGCAGTTCTTC.

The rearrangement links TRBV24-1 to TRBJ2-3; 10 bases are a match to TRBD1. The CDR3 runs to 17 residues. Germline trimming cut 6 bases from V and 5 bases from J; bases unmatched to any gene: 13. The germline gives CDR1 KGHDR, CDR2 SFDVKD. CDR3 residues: CATSTFLGQGKEDTQYF. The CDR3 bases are TGTGCCACCAGTACCTTCTTGGGACAGGGGAAGGAAGATACGCAGTATTTT.

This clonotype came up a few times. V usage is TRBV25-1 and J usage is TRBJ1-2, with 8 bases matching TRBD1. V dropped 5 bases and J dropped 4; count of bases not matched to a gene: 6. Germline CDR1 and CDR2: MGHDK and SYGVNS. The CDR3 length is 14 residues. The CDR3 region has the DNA TGTGCCAGCAGTACGGGACAGGACCTCTATGGCTACACCTTC. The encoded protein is CASSTGQDLYGYTF.

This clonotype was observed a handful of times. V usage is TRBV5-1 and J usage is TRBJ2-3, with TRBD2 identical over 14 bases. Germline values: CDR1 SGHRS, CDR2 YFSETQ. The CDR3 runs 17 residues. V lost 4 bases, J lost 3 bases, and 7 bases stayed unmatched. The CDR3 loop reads CASSPLTSGGATDTQYF. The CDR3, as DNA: TGCGCCAGCAGCCCGCTGACTAGCGGGGGGGCGACAGATACGCAGTATTTT.

In DNA, the CDR3 is TGCAGTGCTAGAGAAGCGGGAGTCCTCGAGCAGTACTTC. Translating gives CSAREAGVLEQYF. V and J are TRBV20-1 and TRBJ2-7, with 8 bases lining up with TRBD2. The CDR3 has 13 amino acids. The V gene end was trimmed by 0 bases and the J gene end by 6 bases; junction bases not matched to a gene: 4. Germline values: CDR1 DFQATT, CDR2 SNEGSKA (reference sequence).

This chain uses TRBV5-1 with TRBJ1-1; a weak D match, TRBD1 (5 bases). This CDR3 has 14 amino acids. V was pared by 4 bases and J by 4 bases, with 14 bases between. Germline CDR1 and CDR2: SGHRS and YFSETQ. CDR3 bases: TGCGCCAGCAGCCTTACTTACGGGGGCACTGAAGCTTTCTTT. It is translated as CASSLTYGGTEAFF.

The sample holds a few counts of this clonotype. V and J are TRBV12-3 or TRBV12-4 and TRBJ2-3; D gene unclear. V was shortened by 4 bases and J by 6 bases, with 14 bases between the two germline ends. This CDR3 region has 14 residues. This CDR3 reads CASSWNTQGDTQYF. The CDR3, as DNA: TGTGCCAGCAGTTGGAACACCCAAGGGGATACGCAGTATTTT.

CDR3 loop: CATRRGGGGELFF. The CDR3 DNA is TGTGCCACCCGAAGGGGAGGGGGCGGGGAGCTGTTTTTT. This chain connects TRBV6-1 to TRBJ2-2, with a possible D match to TRBD2 (7 bases). Germline V gene data show CDR1 as MNHNS and CDR2 as SASEGT. The V end lost 10 bases, the J end lost 7 bases, and 16 bases lay between the germline ends. The CDR3 length is 13 residues.

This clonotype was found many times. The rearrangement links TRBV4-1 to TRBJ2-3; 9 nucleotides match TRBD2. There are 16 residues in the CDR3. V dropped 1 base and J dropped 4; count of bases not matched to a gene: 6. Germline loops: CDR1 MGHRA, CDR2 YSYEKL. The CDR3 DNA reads TGCGCCAGCAGCCAAGTCTGGAGGACTAGCGCAGATACGCAGTATTTT. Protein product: CASSQVWRTSADTQYF.

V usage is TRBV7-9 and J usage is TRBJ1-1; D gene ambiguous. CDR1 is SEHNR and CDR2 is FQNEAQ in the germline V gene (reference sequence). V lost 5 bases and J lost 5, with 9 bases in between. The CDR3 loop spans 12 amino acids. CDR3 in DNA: TGTGCCAGCAGCCCCTGGAGGACTGAAGCTTTCTTT. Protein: CASSPWRTEAFF.

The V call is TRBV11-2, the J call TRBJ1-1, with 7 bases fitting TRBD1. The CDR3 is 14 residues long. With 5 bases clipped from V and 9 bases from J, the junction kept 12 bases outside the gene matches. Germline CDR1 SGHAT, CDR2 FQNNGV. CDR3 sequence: CASSTAWTGPQAFF. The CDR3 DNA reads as TGTGCCAGCAGCACGGCCTGGACAGGACCCCAAGCTTTCTTT.

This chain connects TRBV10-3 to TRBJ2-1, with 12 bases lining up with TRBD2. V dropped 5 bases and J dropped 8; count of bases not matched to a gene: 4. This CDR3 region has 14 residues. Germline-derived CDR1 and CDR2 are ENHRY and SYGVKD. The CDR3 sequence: CAISWTSGEDEQFF. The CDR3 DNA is TGTGCCATCAGTTGGACTAGCGGGGAAGATGAGCAGTTCTTC.

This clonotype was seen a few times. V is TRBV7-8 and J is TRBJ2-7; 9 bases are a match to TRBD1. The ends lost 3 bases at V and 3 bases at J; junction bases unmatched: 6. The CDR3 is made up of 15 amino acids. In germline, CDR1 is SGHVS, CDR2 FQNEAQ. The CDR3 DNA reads TGTGCCAGCAGCTTCACCGGGACAGGGATCTACGAGCAGTACTTC. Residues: CASSFTGTGIYEQYF.

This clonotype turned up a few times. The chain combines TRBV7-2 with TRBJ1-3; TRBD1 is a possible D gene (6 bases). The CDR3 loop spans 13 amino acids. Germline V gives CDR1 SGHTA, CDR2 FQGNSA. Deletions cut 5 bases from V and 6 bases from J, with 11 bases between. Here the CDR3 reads CASSPHRANTIYF. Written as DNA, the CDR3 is TGTGCCAGCAGCCCTCACAGGGCAAACACCATATATTTT.

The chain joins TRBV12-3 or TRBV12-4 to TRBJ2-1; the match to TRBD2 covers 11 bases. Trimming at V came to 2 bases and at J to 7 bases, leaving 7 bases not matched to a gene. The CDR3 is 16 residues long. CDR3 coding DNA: TGTGCCAGCAGTTTATTGGGTAGCGGGGGGGGAAATGAGCAGTTCTTC. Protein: CASSLLGSGGGNEQFF.

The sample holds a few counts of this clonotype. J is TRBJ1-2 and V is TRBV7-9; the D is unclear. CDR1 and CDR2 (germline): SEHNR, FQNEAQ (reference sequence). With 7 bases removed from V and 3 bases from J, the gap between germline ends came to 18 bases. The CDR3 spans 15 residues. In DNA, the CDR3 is TGTGCCAGCACCGTTATAGGGCAGGCTCACTATGGCTACACCTTC. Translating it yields CASTVIGQAHYGYTF.

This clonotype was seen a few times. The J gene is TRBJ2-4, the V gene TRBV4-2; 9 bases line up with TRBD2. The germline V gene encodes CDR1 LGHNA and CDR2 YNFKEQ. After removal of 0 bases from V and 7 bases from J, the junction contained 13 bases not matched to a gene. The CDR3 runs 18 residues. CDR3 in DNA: TGTGCCAGCAGCCAAGATCCGGGCGGGAGGGCCTTGGTGAACATTCAGTACTTC. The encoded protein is CASSQDPGGRALVNIQYF.

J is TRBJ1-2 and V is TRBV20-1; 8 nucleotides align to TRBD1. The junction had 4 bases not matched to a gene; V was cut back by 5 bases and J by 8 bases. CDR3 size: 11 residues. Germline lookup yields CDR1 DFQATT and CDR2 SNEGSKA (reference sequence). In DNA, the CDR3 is TGCAGTGCTGGACAGGGCTTCGGCTACACCTTC. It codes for CSAGQGFGYTF.

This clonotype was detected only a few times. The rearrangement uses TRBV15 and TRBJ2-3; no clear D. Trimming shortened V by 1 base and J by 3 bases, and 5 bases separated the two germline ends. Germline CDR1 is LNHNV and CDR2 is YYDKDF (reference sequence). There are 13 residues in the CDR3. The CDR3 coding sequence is TGTGCCACCAGCAGAGGAAAAACAGATACGCAGTATTTT. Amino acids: CATSRGKTDTQYF.

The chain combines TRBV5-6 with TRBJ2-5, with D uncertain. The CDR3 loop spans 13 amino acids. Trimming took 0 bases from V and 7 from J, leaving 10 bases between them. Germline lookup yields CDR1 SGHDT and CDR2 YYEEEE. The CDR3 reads CASSLGGTGTQYF. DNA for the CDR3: TGTGCCAGCAGCTTGGGGGGAACTGGGACCCAGTACTTC.

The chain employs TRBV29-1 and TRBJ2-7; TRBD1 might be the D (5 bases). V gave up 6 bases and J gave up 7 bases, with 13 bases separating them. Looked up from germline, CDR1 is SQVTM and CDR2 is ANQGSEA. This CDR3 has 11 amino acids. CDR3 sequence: CSVGKGEEQYF. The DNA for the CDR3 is TGCAGCGTCGGAAAAGGGGAAGAGCAGTACTTC.

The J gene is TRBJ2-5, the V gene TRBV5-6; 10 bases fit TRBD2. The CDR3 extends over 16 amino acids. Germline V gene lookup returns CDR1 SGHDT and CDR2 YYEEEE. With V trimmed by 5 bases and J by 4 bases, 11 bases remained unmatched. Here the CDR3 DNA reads TGTGCCAGCAGAACACTAGCGGGACCGATCGGAGAGACCCAGTACTTC. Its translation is CASRTLAGPIGETQYF.

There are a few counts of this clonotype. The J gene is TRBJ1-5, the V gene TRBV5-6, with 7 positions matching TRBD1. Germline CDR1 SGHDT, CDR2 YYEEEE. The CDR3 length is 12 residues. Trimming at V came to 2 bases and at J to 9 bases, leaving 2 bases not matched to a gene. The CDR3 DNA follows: TGTGCCAGCAGCTTAAGACAGGGGCCCCAGCATTTT. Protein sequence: CASSLRQGPQHF. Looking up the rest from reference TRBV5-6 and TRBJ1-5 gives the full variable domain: DAGVTQSPTHLIKTRGQQVTLRCSPKSGHDTVSWYQQALGQGPQFIFQYYEEEERQRGNFPDRFSGHQFPNYSSELNVNALLLGDSALYLCASSLRQGPQHFGDGTRLSIL.

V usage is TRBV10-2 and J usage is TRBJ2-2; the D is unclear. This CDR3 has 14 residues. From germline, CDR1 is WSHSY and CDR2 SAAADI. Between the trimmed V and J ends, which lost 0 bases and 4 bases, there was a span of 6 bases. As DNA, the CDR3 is TGCGCCAGCAGTGAGTCGCCGACCACCGGGGAGCTGTTTTTT. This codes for CASSESPTTGELFF.

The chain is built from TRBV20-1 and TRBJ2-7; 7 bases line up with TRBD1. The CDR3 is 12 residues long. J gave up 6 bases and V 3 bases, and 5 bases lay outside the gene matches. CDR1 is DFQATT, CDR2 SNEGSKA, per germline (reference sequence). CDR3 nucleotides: TGCAGTGCTAGTAGGACAGGCAGCGAGCAGTACTTC. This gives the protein CSASRTGSEQYF.

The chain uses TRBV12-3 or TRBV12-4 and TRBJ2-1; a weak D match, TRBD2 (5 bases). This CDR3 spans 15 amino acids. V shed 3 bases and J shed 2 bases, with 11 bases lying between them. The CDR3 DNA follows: TGTGCCAGCAGTTTGTTTGAGGGTGCCTACAATGAGCAGTTCTTC. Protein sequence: CASSLFEGAYNEQFF.

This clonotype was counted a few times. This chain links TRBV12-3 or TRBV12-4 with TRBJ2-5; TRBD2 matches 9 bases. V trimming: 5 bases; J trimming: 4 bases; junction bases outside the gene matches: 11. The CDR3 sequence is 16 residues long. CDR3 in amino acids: CASSPARLAGTETQYF. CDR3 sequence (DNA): TGTGCCAGCAGTCCGGCCCGGCTAGCGGGAACAGAGACCCAGTACTTC.

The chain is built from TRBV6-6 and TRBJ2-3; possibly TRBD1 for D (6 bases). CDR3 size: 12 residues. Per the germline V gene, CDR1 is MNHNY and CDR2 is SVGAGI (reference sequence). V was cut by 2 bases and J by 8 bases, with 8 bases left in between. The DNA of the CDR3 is TGTGCCAGCAGTTACGAAGGGGGTACGCAGTATTTT. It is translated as CASSYEGGTQYF.

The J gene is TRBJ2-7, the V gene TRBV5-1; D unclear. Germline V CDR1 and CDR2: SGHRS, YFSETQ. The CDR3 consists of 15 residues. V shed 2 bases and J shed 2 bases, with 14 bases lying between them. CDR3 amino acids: CASSLGGTAPYEQYF. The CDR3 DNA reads TGCGCCAGCAGCTTAGGCGGAACTGCCCCCTACGAGCAGTACTTC.